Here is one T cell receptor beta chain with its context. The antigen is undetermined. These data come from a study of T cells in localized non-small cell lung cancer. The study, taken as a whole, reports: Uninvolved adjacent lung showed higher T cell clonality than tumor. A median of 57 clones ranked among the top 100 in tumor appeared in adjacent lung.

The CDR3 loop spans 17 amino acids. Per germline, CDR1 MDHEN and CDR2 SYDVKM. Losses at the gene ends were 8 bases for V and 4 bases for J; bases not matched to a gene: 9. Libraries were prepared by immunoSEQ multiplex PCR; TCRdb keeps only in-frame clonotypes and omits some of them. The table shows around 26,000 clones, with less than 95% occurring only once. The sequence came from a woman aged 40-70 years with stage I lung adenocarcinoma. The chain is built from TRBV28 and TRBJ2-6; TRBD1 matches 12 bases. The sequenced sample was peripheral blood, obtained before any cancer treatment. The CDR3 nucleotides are TGTGCCAGCGACACCGGGACAGGGGGCTTCGGGGCCAACGTCCTGACTTTC. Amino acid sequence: CASDTGTGGFGANVLTF. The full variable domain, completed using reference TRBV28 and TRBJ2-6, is DVKVTQSSRYLVKRTGEKVFLECVQDMDHENMFWYRQDPGLGLRLIYFSYDVKMKEKGDIPEGYSVSREKKERFSLILESASTNQTSMYLCASDTGTGGFGANVLTFGAGSRLTVL.